The 28 T cell receptor beta chains below all came from one sample that was sequenced in a study of vaccination and CD4 T cells after COVID-19. Treatment: approximately nine-day PBMC culture with coronavirus spike peptide pools or control peptides (ViraFEST assay). Sequenced with the Oncomine TCR Beta short-read assay was DNA taken from cultured CD4+ T cells. One entry per CDR3 protein, called by TCRdb with MiXCR from the PCR reads. The sample lists approximately 12,000 distinct CDR3 sequences; 40% to 60% were seen once. No antigen has been identified for these receptors. Sequencing was done on a sample of CD4+ T cells from blood, cultured in vitro. These receptors all stem from a human donor who had recovered from COVID-19.

J is TRBJ1-1 and V is TRBV12-3 or TRBV12-4; tentatively, D is TRBD1 (5 bases). This CDR3 comprises 16 residues. The V end was cut by 2 bases, the J end by 4 bases, with 17 bases between. CDR3 coding DNA: TGTGCCAGCAGTTTATCAACCCCGGGGCTGTCCACTGAAGCTTTCTTT. It translates to CASSLSTPGLSTEAFF.

The rearrangement uses TRBV28 and TRBJ1-1; no definite D call. Germline assignment: CDR1 MDHEN and CDR2 SYDVKM. The CDR3 has 15 amino acids. V lost 7 bases and J 4 bases, leaving 19 bases between the germline ends. The CDR3 region has the DNA TGTGCCAGCAATCCCCCGGGGTCAGCTTTCACTGAAGCTTTCTTT. Protein sequence: CASNPPGSAFTEAFF.

The chain recombines TRBV5-1 with TRBJ1-2; D is possibly TRBD1 (5 bases). The CDR3 sequence is 15 residues long. The ends were cut back, 0 bases at V and 0 bases at J, with 9 bases in the middle. Germline CDR1 is SGHRS and CDR2 is YFSETQ. DNA for the CDR3: TGCGCCAGCAGCTTGGAAGGGGTTTCTAACTATGGCTACACCTTC. It codes for CASSLEGVSNYGYTF.

This clonotype was detected a few times. The chain combines TRBV7-2 with TRBJ2-7; maybe TRBD1 (5 bases). Germline V CDR1 and CDR2: SGHTA, FQGNSA. V lost 3 bases and J 1 base, leaving 10 bases between the germline ends. The CDR3 has 14 residues. DNA for the CDR3: TGTGCCAGCAGCTTGACAGTCACTTCCTACGAGCAGTACTTC. Translated: CASSLTVTSYEQYF.

The genes are TRBV7-2 and TRBJ1-5, with D unclear. The V and J ends lost 1 base and 3 bases respectively, with 7 bases between them. This CDR3 spans 14 amino acids. Germline CDR1 SGHTA, CDR2 FQGNSA. The CDR3 reads CASSLGNVNQPQHF. As DNA, the CDR3 is TGTGCCAGCAGCTTAGGGAACGTCAATCAGCCCCAGCATTTT.

This clonotype was observed once. CDR3 residues: CASSDYTLEQYF. DNA of the CDR3: TGCGCCAGCAGTGACTACACTCTGGAGCAGTACTTC. The gene calls are TRBV10-2 and TRBJ2-7, with D hard to call. The germline gives CDR1 WSHSY, CDR2 SAAADI. This CDR3 region has 12 residues. Trimming shortened V by 3 bases and J by 7 bases, and 10 bases separated the two germline ends.

This clonotype showed up just a few times. The V gene is TRBV14, the J gene TRBJ2-7; no clear D. The germline V gene has CDR1 SGHDN and CDR2 FVKESK. V was trimmed by 2 bases and J by 3 bases, leaving 11 bases between them. This CDR3 has 14 residues. CDR3 protein: CASSQNGLDYEQYF. The CDR3 nucleotides are TGTGCCAGCAGCCAAAATGGTCTGGACTACGAGCAGTACTTC.

The gene calls are TRBV7-9 and TRBJ2-7; possibly TRBD1 for D (6 bases). This CDR3 contains 12 residues. Trimming left V 4 bases short and J 7 bases short, with 11 bases between. Per germline, CDR1 SEHNR and CDR2 FQNEAQ (reference sequence). The CDR3: CASSSGVYEQYF. DNA of the CDR3: TGTGCCAGCAGCTCAGGGGTGTATGAGCAGTACTTC.

The chain employs TRBV5-1 and TRBJ1-2; D is undetermined. This CDR3 has 11 residues. Looked up from germline, CDR1 is SGHRS and CDR2 is YFSETQ. V shed 2 bases and J shed 8 bases, with 7 bases lying between them. The CDR3 is CASSFNGGYTF. In DNA, the CDR3 is TGCGCCAGCAGCTTCAATGGGGGCTACACCTTC.

This clonotype was seen more than once but under ten times. This chain's CDR3 is CASSLRAGYNEQFF. For the CDR3, the DNA is TGTGCCAGCAGCTTACGGGCGGGGTACAATGAGCAGTTCTTC. The rearrangement links TRBV7-2 to TRBJ2-1; maybe TRBD2 (6 bases). The V gene lost 2 bases and the J gene lost 4 bases, with 9 bases spanning the gap. Germline assignment: CDR1 SGHTA and CDR2 FQGNSA. The CDR3 has 14 amino acids.

This sequence joins TRBV6-5 and TRBJ2-7; 8 nucleotides line up with TRBD1. Per germline, CDR1 MNHEY and CDR2 SVGAGI. The V segment lost 2 bases and the J segment 3 bases; nucleotides outside the gene matches: 6. The CDR3 spans 15 residues. CDR3 DNA: TGTGCCAGCAGTTACAAGGCAGGGGGCATCTACGAGCAGTACTTC. Translating gives CASSYKAGGIYEQYF.

This chain uses TRBV4-3 with TRBJ1-1; D remains ambiguous. CDR1 LGHNA and CDR2 YSLEER come from the germline V gene. Between the trimmed V and J ends, which lost 5 bases and 8 bases, there was a span of 15 bases. The CDR3 sequence is 13 residues long. CDR3 coding DNA: TGCGCCAGCAGCGTCGACGGGAGGGCAGAAGCTTTCTTT. This encodes CASSVDGRAEAFF.

The J gene is TRBJ1-5, the V gene TRBV19; 7 nucleotides align to TRBD1. V lost 8 bases and J lost 3; bases outside the gene matches: 16. Germline lookup yields CDR1 LNHDA and CDR2 SQIVND (reference sequence). The CDR3 spans 17 residues. DNA of the CDR3: TGTGCCAGTCGAGCTACTCTCGGGACAGCCTCCAATCAGCCCCAGCATTTT. Encoded protein: CASRATLGTASNQPQHF.

The V gene is TRBV7-2, the J gene TRBJ1-1, with D perhaps matching TRBD1 (5 bases). Trimming left V 4 bases short and J 1 base short, with 16 bases between. The CDR3 runs to 16 residues. Germline V CDR1 and CDR2: SGHTA, FQGNSA. This CDR3 is CASSSSWGYTNTEAFF. In DNA, the CDR3 is TGTGCCAGCAGCTCTTCGTGGGGCTATACGAACACTGAAGCTTTCTTT.

This chain connects TRBV7-8 to TRBJ1-2, with D perhaps matching TRBD1 (5 bases). The CDR3 is 14 residues long. The V gene's germline CDR1 is SGHVS and CDR2 FQNEAQ. With 1 base removed from V and 9 bases from J, the gap between germline ends came to 15 bases. The CDR3 coding sequence is TGTGCCAGCAGCTTAGGGGGGGAGGCGATGAGCTACACCTTC. This translates into CASSLGGEAMSYTF. The whole variable domain, filled in from reference TRBV7-8 and TRBJ1-2, reads GAGVSQSPRYKVAKRGQDVALRCDPISGHVSLFWYQQALGQGPEFLTYFQNEAQLDKSGLPSDRFFAERPEGSVSTLKIQRTQQEDSAVYLCASSLGGEAMSYTFGSGTRLTVV.

The chain is built from TRBV25-1 and TRBJ1-3, with D unclear. The V and J ends lost 4 bases and 2 bases respectively, with 15 bases between them. This CDR3 has 16 residues. The germline V gene encodes CDR1 MGHDK and CDR2 SYGVNS. DNA for the CDR3: TGTGCCAGCAGTGCCACCTCCCCCCCACCTGGAAACACCATATATTTT. Translating gives CASSATSPPPGNTIYF.

The genes are TRBV29-1 and TRBJ2-5; 9 bases match TRBD1. V gave up 3 bases and J gave up 1 base; unmatched junction bases: 6. The CDR3 has 15 residues. The germline CDR1 and CDR2 sequences are SQVTM and ANQGSEA. The CDR3 loop is CSVDSGTGIQETQYF. CDR3 in DNA: TGCAGCGTTGACAGCGGGACAGGGATCCAAGAGACCCAGTACTTC. Full variable domain (missing parts from reference TRBV29-1 and TRBJ2-5): SAVISQKPSRDICQRGTSLTIQCQVDSQVTMMFWYRQQPGQSLTLIATANQGSEATYESGFVIDKFPISRPNLTFSTLTVSNMSPEDSSIYLCSVDSGTGIQETQYFGPGTRLLVL.

The J gene is TRBJ2-2, the V gene TRBV5-1; 10 bases fit TRBD1. Looked up from germline, CDR1 is SGHRS and CDR2 is YFSETQ. Trimming at V came to 4 bases and at J to 6 bases, leaving 9 bases not matched to a gene. There are 16 residues in the CDR3. CDR3 in DNA: TGCGCCAGCAGCACGGACGGGACAGGGGAGGCCGGGGAGCTGTTTTTT. Its protein is CASSTDGTGEAGELFF.

The chain recombines TRBV7-2 with TRBJ2-1; 13 bases are a match to TRBD2. Germline CDR1 and CDR2: SGHTA and FQGNSA. The CDR3 loop spans 16 amino acids. V trimming: 5 bases; J trimming: 9 bases; junction bases outside the gene matches: 10. The CDR3 region has the DNA TGTGCCAGCAGCCCCAGGGGACTAGCGGGATATGGTGAGCAGTTCTTC. Its protein is CASSPRGLAGYGEQFF.

This clonotype was found a few times. CDR3 region: CASSYSRGASYGYTF. The CDR3 DNA follows: TGTGCCAGCAGTTACTCCCGGGGGGCGAGCTATGGCTACACCTTC. V is TRBV6-5 and J is TRBJ1-2, with D maybe TRBD1 (6 bases). CDR1 MNHEY and CDR2 SVGAGI come from the germline V gene. The CDR3 has 15 residues. The germline V and J ends were trimmed by 0 bases and 4 bases, with 12 bases remaining between them.

V and J are TRBV30 and TRBJ2-7; D possibly corresponds to TRBD2 (5 bases). The CDR3 loop spans 13 amino acids. The V gene's germline CDR1 is GTSNPN and CDR2 SVGIG (reference sequence). The V gene lost 0 bases and the J gene lost 2 bases, with 8 bases spanning the gap. This CDR3 is CAWSVPGTYEQYF. The DNA of the CDR3 is TGTGCCTGGAGTGTACCCGGGACCTACGAGCAGTACTTC. The variable domain in full, with the rest retrieved from reference TRBV30 and TRBJ2-7, is SQTIHQWPATLVQPVGSPLSLECTVEGTSNPNLYWYRQAAGRGLQLLFYSVGIGQISSEVPQNLSASRPQDRQFILSSKKLLLSDSGFYLCAWSVPGTYEQYFGPGTRLTVT.

This clonotype rates as medium-sized (0.01 to 0.1%). The chain recombines TRBV12-3 or TRBV12-4 with TRBJ2-2; 12 positions match TRBD2. V gave up 7 bases and J gave up 4 bases; unmatched junction bases: 13. The CDR3 covers 18 residues. The DNA for the CDR3 is TGTGCCAGCACCCCGTCTAGCGGGAGGGCGGGGGGCACCGGGGAGCTGTTTTTT. It is translated as CASTPSSGRAGGTGELFF.

This clonotype was detected a few times. V usage is TRBV2 and J usage is TRBJ1-5; D is unresolved. Germline assignment: CDR1 SNHLY and CDR2 FYNNEI. The V end lost 6 bases, the J end lost 7 bases, and 13 bases lay between the germline ends. This CDR3 contains 13 residues. Here the CDR3 reads CASRGRSGQPQHF. CDR3 nucleotides: TGTGCCAGCAGAGGGCGGTCCGGGCAGCCCCAGCATTTT. Based on the CDR3 plus reference TRBV2 and TRBJ1-5, the full variable domain is EPEVTQTPSHQVTQMGQEVILRCVPISNHLYFYWYRQILGQKVEFLVSFYNNEISEKSEIFDDQFSVERPDGSNFTLKIRSTKLEDSAMYFCASRGRSGQPQHFGDGTRLSIL.

The V gene is TRBV6-1, the J gene TRBJ2-1; either TRBD1 or TRBD2 may supply D (6 bases each). Germline CDR1 MNHNS, CDR2 SASEGT. This CDR3 region has 15 residues. Trimming pared 6 bases from V and 6 bases from J, leaving 18 bases between. CDR3 nucleotide sequence: TGTGCCAGCAGACCCCCCCGGGGGCCAGTCAATGAGCAGTTCTTC. Translation: CASRPPRGPVNEQFF.

This chain connects TRBV6-1 to TRBJ2-1; 9 bases are shared with TRBD2. V was clipped by 6 bases and J by 6 bases; unmatched bases: 9. The CDR3 loop spans 15 amino acids. The V gene's germline CDR1 is MNHNS and CDR2 SASEGT. CDR3 DNA: TGTGCCAGCAGGGGCGGGAGGGCTGTCGTCAATGAGCAGTTCTTC. Encoded protein: CASRGGRAVVNEQFF.

V and J are TRBV7-2 and TRBJ1-4, with no clear D. Per the germline V gene, CDR1 is SGHTA and CDR2 is FQGNSA. With 1 base removed from V and 6 bases from J, the gap between germline ends came to 12 bases. The CDR3 covers 15 residues. The CDR3 nucleotides read TGTGCCAGCAGCTTAGATAAGGGCCCCTATGAAAAACTGTTTTTT. It yields the protein CASSLDKGPYEKLFF.

A few counts support this clonotype. The chain couples TRBV20-1 to TRBJ2-3; a weak D match, TRBD2 (7 bases). Between the trimmed V and J ends, which lost 3 bases and 2 bases, there was a span of 12 bases. The CDR3 loop spans 14 amino acids. Germline CDR1 reads DFQATT; CDR2 reads SNEGSKA (reference sequence). The CDR3 sequence: CSASGGLYTDTQYF. The CDR3 DNA reads as TGCAGTGCTAGCGGGGGGCTTTACACAGATACGCAGTATTTT.

CDR3 residues: CASSLGGRDPYNSPLHF. The CDR3 DNA is TGTGCCAGCAGCTTAGGAGGCAGGGATCCATATAATTCACCCCTCCACTTT. V gene TRBV7-2 combines with J gene TRBJ1-6, with TRBD1 as a possible D gene (5 bases). Per germline, CDR1 SGHTA and CDR2 FQGNSA. The CDR3 loop spans 17 amino acids. The V gene lost 1 base and the J gene lost 4 bases, with 14 bases spanning the gap.